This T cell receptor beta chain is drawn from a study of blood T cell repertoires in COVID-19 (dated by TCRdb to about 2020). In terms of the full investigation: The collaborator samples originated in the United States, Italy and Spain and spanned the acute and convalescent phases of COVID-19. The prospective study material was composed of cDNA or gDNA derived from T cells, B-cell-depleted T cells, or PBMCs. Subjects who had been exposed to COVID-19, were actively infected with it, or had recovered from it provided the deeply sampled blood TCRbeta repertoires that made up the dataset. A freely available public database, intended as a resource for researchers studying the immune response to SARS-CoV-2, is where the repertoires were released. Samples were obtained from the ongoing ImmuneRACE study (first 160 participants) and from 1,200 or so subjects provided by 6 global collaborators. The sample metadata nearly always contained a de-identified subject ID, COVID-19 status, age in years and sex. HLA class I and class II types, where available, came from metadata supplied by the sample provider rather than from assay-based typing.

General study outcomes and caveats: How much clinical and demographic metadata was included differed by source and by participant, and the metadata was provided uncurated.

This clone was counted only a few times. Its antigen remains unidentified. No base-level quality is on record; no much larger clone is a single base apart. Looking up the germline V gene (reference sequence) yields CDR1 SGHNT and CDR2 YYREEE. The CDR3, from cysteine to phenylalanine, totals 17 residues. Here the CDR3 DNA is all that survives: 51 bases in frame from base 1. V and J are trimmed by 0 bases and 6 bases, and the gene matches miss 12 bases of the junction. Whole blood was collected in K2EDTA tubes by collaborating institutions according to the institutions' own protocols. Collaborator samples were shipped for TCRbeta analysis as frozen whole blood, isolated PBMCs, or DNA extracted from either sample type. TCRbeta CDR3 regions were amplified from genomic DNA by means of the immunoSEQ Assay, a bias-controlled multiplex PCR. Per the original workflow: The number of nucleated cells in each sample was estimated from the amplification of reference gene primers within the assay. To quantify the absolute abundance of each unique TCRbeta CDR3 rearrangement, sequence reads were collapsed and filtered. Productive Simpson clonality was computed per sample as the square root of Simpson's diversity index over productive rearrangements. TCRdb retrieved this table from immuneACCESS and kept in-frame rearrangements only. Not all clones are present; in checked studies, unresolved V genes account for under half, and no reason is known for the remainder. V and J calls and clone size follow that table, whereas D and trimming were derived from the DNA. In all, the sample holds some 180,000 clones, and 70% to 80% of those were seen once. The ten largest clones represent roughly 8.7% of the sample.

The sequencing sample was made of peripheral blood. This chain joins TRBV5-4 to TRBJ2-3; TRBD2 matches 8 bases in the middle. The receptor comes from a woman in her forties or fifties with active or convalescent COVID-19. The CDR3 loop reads CASSLGGGGPSADTQYF. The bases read TGTGCCAGCAGCTTGGGGGGCGGGGGGCCTTCCGCGGATACGCAGTATTTT.